This T cell receptor (beta chain) derives from a study of OX40 agonist ivuxolimab in advanced cancers. Study details: Patients received ivuxolimab, an agonistic anti-OX40 (CD134) antibody. Previous treatment with anti-PD-1, anti-PD-L1 or anti-CTLA-4 therapy was allowed; more than 35% had received some. Patients received ivuxolimab, an intravenous treatment, every 2 weeks at 0.01 to 10 mg/kg.

Method: immunoSEQ multiplex PCR; TCRdb's copy keeps in-frame clones and lacks some. Of around 100,000 clones detected, approximately 95% appear once; the ten largest clones hold 2%. Note on this clone: Its antigen is still unknown.

The study, taken as a whole, reports: Certain nonresponding patients likewise had low normalized T-cell clonal expansion.

There are 16 residues in the CDR3. V lost 0 bases to trimming and J lost 0 bases, with 11 bases between them. Germline V CDR1 and CDR2: MGHRA, YSYEKL. This TCR was sampled from an adult with an advanced solid tumor such as melanoma, head and neck, liver or kidney cancer. The sample in question was CD4+ or CD8+ T cells sorted from blood, obtained in a trial of the OX40 agonist ivuxolimab. The chain links TRBV4-1 to TRBJ1-1; D not resolved. CDR3 DNA: TGCGCCAGCAGCCAAGAGGGCGGGAGCATGAACACTGAAGCTTTCTTT. The encoded protein is CASSQEGGSMNTEAFF.